This T cell receptor (beta chain) was captured in a study of blood T cells in healthy people across ages (dated by TCRdb to 2015 to 2017). Regarding the study in general: Template switching captured roughly one uniquely barcoded TCR beta cDNA molecule per two T cells in model experiments. Using deep sequencing normalized with unique cDNA molecular identifiers, the study measured how TCR beta repertoire diversity changes with age. The donors were divided into four age groups: young (average roughly 17 years), middle-aged (around 41), aged (approximately 59) and long-lived (about 90). Donors of different ages were randomly distributed across sequencing lanes to avoid experimental bias. Using the same blood draw, the study looked at two additional independent replicas of 1 million unique cDNA reads for two donors, one aged 18 to 29 and the other aged 80 or older.

The method behind the library was 5' RACE. Sequenced on an Illumina HiSeq 2500. The second PCR ran for roughly 6 to 11 cycles and used a J-beta primer mix along with a sample-barcoded 5' primer. A template-switch 5' adaptor carrying 12 random nucleotides introduced a unique molecular identifier onto each TCR beta cDNA molecule. At least 2.5 million CDR3-containing paired-end reads were obtained from each sample. All of the RNA was converted into first-strand cDNA using the Mint cDNA synthesis kit, with a TRBC-specific oligonucleotide serving as the primer. Following uracil-DNA glycosylase treatment, all cDNA underwent a first 18-cycle PCR with the universal primers M1SS and BC2_uni_R. In the source study's methods: Normalization of each sample was performed by random selection of 1 million high-quality reads, each carrying a distinct molecular identifier. Reads sharing molecular identifiers were discarded rather than binned into consensus sequences. MiTCR, with a Q25 quality threshold and the strictest error-elimination algorithm, was used for CDR3 identification, clonotype clustering and error correction. Lower-bound total TCR beta diversity was estimated with a nonparametric unseen species model using Euler transformation. TCRdb redid the processing of the public reads, applying fastp at Q25 and MiXCR, and retained in-frame beta chains. Rows with a matching CDR3 protein are joined into one entry that keeps the most common DNA and genes. The V and J calls come from TCRdb's annotation, not from the publication. The sample includes about 970,000 distinct CDR3 sequences, with just over 50% observed a single time. Jointly, the top ten make up around a fifth of the sample.

As regards this clonotype: No antigen is known for it. Base quality data are lacking; no much larger clone is found one base away.

Reading from cysteine to phenylalanine, the CDR3 counts 14 amino acids. This entry keeps only the CDR3 DNA: 42 bases, framed from base 1. Trimming at the junction amounts to 7 bases on V and 0 bases on J, and the germline ends lie 13 bases apart. The germline V gene yields MNHEY for CDR1 and SVGEGT for CDR2. Donors were a few dozen systemically healthy Caucasian individuals from Russia aged roughly 6 to 90 years. Each donor gave roughly 9.5 milliliters of peripheral blood, collected into EDTA-treated Vacutainer tubes. Ficoll-Paque density-gradient centrifugation was used to isolate PBMCs, with at least 7 million per sample. Total RNA was extracted from PBMCs with Trizol reagent, with at least 5.5 micrograms obtained per sample. For every donor, an aliquot of PBMCs went through flow cytometry to measure the percentages of naive CD45RAhigh/CD27high T cells. Study-level results and caveats: Bulk unsorted PBMC profiling prevented conclusive comparison of naive and antigen-experienced compartments. Observed TCR beta diversity per million T cells fell roughly linearly with age, and a significant reduction was already apparent by age approximately 41. Compared with the aged group, more naive CD4+ T cells, fewer expanded clones and increased TCR diversity were shown by the long-lived group, suggesting age selection. Because donor CMV infection status was unknown, age-related changes in expanded clonotypes were potentially confounded. Estimates of total diversity based on one million sequenced T cells were considered lower bounds and underestimates. There was a strong correlation between observed TCR beta diversity and the percentage of naive T cells measured by flow cytometry.

This TCR was recovered from a woman aged 60 to 75 in good health. Source material: blood. The V gene is TRBV6-2 or TRBV6-3 and the J gene is TRBJ2-7, with a tentative D gene TRBD2 over 6 matching bases. The CDR3 here reads CASTYGSGSYEQYF. The DNA sequence follows: TGTGCCAGCACCTACGGGAGTGGCTCCTACGAGCAGTACTTC.